The 4 T cell receptor beta chains below all came from one sample that was sequenced in a study of OX40 agonist ivuxolimab in advanced cancers. Libraries were made using the immunoSEQ multiplex PCR assay. TCRdb retrieved this table from immuneACCESS and kept in-frame rearrangements only. Not all clones are present; in checked studies, unresolved V genes account for under half, and no reason is known for the remainder. This sample comprises 80,000 or so clones, around 86% of them detected only once. The ten most abundant clones make up roughly 0.3% of the sample. The sample consisted of CD4+ or CD8+ T cells sorted from blood, taken in a trial of the OX40 agonist ivuxolimab. All receptors come from an adult with an advanced solid tumor such as melanoma, head and neck, liver or kidney cancer.

V and J are TRBV2 and TRBJ2-6; TRBD1 is a possible D gene (5 bases). The CDR3 is made up of 15 amino acids. Per germline, CDR1 SNHLY and CDR2 FYNNEI. V was shortened by 5 bases and J by 0 bases, with 8 bases between the two germline ends. This CDR3 reads CASSLDSSGANVLTF. The DNA of the CDR3 is TGTGCCAGCAGTTTAGACAGCTCTGGGGCCAACGTCCTGACTTTC. The whole variable domain, remainder taken from reference TRBV2 and TRBJ2-6, is EPEVTQTPSHQVTQMGQEVILRCVPISNHLYFYWYRQILGQKVEFLVSFYNNEISEKSEIFDDQFSVERPDGSNFTLKIRSTKLEDSAMYFCASSLDSSGANVLTFGAGSRLTVL.

This rearrangement joins TRBV28 to TRBJ2-7, with D tentatively TRBD1 or TRBD2 (5 bases each). The V gene lost 1 base and the J gene lost 3 bases, with 7 bases spanning the gap. This CDR3 has 13 residues. Germline CDR1 MDHEN, CDR2 SYDVKM. The CDR3 is CASSLSGLYEQYV. CDR3 nucleotide sequence: TGTGCCAGCAGTTTATCGGGGCTCTACGAGCAGTACGTC.

The V gene is TRBV2, the J gene TRBJ1-2; D gene ambiguous. Germline CDR1 reads SNHLY; CDR2 reads FYNNEI. This CDR3 has 13 amino acids. Trimming took off 5 bases at V and 4 bases at J, with 11 bases between the two ends. The chain's CDR3 is CASSRTTLYGYTF. Here the CDR3 DNA reads TGTGCCAGCAGTCGCACCACACTCTATGGCTACACCTTC.

J is TRBJ2-7 and V is TRBV7-7; D may be TRBD2 (6 bases). Germline V lookup: CDR1 SSHAT, CDR2 FNYEAQ (reference sequence). Trimming took off 0 bases at V and 6 bases at J, with 6 bases between the two ends. The CDR3 has 12 amino acids. The CDR3 coding sequence is TGTGCCAGCAGCTTAGCCGGGGGCGAGCAGTACTTC. This gives the protein CASSLAGGEQYF.